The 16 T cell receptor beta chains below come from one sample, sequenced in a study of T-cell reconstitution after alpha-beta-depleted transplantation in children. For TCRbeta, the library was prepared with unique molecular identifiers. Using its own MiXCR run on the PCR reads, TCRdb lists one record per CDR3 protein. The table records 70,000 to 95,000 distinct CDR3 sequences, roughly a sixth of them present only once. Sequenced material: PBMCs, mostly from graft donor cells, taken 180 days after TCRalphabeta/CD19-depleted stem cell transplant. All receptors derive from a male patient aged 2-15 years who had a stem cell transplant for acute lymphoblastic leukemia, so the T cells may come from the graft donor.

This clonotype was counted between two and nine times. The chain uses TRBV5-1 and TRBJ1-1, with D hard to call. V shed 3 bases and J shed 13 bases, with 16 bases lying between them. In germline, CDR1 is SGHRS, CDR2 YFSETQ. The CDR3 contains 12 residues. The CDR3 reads CASSSNGHFGFF. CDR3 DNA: TGCGCCAGCAGCTCAAACGGGCATTTCGGTTTCTTT.

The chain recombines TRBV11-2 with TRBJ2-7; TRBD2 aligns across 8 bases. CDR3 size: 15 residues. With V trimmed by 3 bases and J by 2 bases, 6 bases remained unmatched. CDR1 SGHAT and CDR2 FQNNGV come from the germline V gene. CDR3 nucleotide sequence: TGTGCCAGCAGCTTGATTTCAGCGGGAGCCTACGAGCAGTACTTC. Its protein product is CASSLISAGAYEQYF.

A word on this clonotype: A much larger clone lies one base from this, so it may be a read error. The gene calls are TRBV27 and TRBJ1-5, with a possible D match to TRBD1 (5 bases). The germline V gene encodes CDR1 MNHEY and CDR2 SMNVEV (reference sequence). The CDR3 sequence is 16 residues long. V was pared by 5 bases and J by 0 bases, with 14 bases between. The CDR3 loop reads CASSRTWYYSNQPQHF. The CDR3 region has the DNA TGTGCCAGCAGTAGGACATGGTATTATAGCAATCAGCCCCAGCATTTT.

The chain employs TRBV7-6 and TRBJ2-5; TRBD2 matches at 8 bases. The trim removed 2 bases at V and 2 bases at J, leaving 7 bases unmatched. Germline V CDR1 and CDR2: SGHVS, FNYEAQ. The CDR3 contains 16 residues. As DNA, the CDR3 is TGTGCCAGCAGCTTATTGGGTAGCGGGGCACAAGAGACCCAGTACTTC. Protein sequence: CASSLLGSGAQETQYF.

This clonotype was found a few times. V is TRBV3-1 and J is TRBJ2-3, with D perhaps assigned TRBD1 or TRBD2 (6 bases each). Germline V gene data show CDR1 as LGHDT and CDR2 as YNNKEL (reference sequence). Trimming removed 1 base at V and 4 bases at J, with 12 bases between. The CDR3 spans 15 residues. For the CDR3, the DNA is TGTGCCAGCAGCCAAGTAACGGGGGCCCCAGATACGCAGTATTTT. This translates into CASSQVTGAPDTQYF.

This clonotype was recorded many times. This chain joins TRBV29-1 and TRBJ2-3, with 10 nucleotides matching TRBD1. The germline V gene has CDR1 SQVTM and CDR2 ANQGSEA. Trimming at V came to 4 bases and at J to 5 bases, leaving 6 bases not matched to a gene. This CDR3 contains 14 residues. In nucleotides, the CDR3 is TGCAGCGTTGGACGGACAGGGGGGGAAGATACGCAGTATTTT. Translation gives CSVGRTGGEDTQYF.

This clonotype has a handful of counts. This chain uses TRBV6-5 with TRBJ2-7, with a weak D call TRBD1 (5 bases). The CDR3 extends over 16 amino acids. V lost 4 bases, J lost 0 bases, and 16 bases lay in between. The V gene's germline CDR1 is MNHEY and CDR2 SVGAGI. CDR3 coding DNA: TGTGCCAGCAGTTCACCAGGGAAAGAAAACTCCTACGAGCAGTACTTC. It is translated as CASSSPGKENSYEQYF.

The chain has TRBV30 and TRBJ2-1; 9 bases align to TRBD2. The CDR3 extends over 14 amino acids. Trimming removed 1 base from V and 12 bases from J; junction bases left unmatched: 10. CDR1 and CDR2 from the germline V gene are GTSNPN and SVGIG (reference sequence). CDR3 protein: CAWSGGLAGNSQFF. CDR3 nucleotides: TGTGCCTGGAGTGGAGGGCTAGCGGGGAATTCGCAGTTCTTC.

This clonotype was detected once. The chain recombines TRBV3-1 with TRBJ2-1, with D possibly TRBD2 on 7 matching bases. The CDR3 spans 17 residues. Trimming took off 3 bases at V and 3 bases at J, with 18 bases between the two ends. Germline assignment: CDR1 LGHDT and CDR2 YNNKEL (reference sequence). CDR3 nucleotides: TGTGCCAGCAGCCATCTCAGGACTAGAGGGGGCTACAATGAGCAGTTCTTC. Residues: CASSHLRTRGGYNEQFF.

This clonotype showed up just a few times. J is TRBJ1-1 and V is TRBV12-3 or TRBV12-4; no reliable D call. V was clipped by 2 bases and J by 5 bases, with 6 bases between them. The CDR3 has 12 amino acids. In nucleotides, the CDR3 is TGTGCCAGCAGTTTACGGATTACTGAAGCTTTCTTT. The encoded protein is CASSLRITEAFF.

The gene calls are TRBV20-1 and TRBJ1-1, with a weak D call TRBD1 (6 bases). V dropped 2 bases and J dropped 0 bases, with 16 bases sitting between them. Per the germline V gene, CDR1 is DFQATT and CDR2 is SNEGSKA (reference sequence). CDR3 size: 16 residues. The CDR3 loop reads CSARSAGTIMNTEAFF. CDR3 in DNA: TGCAGTGCTAGATCCGCCGGGACAATCATGAACACTGAAGCTTTCTTT.

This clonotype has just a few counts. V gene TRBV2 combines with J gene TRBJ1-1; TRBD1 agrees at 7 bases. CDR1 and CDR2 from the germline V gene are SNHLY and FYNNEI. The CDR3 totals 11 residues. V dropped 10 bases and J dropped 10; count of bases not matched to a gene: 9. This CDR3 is CATNTGDGAFF. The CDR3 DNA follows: TGTGCCACCAATACAGGGGACGGAGCTTTCTTT.

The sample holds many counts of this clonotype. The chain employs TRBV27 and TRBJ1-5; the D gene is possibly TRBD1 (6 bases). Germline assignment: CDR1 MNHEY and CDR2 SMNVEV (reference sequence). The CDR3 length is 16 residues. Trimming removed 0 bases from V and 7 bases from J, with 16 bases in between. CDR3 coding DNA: TGTGCCAGCAGTTTATCGTGGGGACAACTCGGCCAGCCCCAGCATTTT. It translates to CASSLSWGQLGQPQHF.

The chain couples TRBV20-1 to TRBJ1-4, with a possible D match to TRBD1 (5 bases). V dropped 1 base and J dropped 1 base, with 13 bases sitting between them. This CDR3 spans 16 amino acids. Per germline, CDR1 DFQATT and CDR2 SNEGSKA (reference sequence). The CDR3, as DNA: TGCAGTGCTAGAGCGGGACCCAAACTAACTAATGAAAAACTGTTTTTT. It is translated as CSARAGPKLTNEKLFF.

CDR3 in amino acids: CASSLSRLAYNEQFF. CDR3 DNA: TGTGCCAGCAGTTTATCGAGGTTGGCCTACAATGAGCAGTTCTTC. This chain uses TRBV27 with TRBJ2-1; no clear D. V was trimmed by 0 bases and J by 2 bases, leaving 8 bases between them. The germline V gene encodes CDR1 MNHEY and CDR2 SMNVEV (reference sequence). The CDR3 has 15 amino acids.

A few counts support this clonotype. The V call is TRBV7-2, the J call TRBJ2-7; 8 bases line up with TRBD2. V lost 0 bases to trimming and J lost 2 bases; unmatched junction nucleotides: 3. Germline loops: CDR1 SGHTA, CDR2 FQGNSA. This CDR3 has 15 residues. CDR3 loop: CASSLAGSGAYEQYF. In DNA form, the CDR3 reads TGTGCCAGCAGCTTAGCTGGTAGCGGGGCCTACGAGCAGTACTTC.